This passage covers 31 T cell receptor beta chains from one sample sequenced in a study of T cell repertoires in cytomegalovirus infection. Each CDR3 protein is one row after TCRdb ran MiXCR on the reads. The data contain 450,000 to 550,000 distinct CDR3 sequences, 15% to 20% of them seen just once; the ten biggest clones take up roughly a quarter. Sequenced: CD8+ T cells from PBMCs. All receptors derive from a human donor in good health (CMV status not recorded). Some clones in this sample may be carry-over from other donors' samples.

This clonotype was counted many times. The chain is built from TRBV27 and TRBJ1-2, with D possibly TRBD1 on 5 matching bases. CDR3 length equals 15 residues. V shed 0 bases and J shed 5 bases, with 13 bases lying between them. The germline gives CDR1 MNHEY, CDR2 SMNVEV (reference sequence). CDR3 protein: CASSLSRTTLYGYTF. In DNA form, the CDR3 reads TGTGCCAGCAGTTTATCCCGGACAACCCTATATGGCTACACCTTC.

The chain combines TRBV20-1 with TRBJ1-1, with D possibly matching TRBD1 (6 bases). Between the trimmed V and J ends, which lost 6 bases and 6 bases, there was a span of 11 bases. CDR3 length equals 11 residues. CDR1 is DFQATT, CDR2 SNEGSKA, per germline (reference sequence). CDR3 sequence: CSARGGPEAFF. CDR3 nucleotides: TGCAGTGCCAGGGGCGGGCCTGAAGCTTTCTTT.

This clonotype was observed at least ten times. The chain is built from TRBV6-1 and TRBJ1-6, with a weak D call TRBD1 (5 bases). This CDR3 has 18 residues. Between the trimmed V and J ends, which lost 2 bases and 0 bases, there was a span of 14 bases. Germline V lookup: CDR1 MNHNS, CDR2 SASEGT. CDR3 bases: TGTGCCAGCAGTGAACTAGGGACCTCGAGCTCCTATAATTCACCCCTCCACTTT. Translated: CASSELGTSSSYNSPLHF.

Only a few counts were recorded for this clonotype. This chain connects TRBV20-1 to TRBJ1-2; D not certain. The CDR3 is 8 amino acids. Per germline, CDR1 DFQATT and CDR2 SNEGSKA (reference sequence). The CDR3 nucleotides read TGCAGCCCGGGTCTCTACACCTTC. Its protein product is CSPGLYTF.

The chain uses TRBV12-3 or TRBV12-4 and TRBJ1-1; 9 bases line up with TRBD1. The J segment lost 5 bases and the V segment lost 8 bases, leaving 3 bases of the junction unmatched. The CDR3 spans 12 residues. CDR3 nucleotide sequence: TGTGCCAGCGCGACAGGGGGGACTGAAGCTTTCTTT. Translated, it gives CASATGGTEAFF.

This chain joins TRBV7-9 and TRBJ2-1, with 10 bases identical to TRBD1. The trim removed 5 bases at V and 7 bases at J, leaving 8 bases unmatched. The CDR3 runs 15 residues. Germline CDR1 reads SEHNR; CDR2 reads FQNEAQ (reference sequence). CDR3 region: CASSHRDRGLNEQFF. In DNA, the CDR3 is TGTGCCAGCAGCCACCGGGACAGGGGTTTAAATGAGCAGTTCTTC. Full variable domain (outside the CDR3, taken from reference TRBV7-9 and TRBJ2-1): DTGVSQNPRHKITKRGQNVTFRCDPISEHNRLYWYRQTLGQGPEFLTYFQNEAQLEKSRLLSDRFSAERPKGSFSTLEIQRTEQGDSAMYLCASSHRDRGLNEQFFGPGTRLTVL.

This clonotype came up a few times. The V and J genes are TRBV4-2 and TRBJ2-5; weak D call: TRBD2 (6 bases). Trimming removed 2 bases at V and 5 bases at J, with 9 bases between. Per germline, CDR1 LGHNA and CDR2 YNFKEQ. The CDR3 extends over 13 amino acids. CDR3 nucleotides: TGTGCCAGCAGCCAACTAGGGAGGGAGACCCAGTACTTC. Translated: CASSQLGRETQYF.

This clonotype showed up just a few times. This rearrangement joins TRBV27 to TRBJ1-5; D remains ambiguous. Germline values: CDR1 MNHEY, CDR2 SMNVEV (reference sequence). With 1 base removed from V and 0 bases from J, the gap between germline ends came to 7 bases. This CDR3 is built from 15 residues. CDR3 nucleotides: TGTGCCAGCAGTTTATTTGCGGTTAGCAATCAGCCCCAGCATTTT. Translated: CASSLFAVSNQPQHF.

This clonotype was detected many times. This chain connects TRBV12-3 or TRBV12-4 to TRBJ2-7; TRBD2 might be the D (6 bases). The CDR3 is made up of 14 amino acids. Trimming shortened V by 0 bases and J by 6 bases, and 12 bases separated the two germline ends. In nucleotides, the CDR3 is TGTGCCAGCAGTTTAGCTTGGCAGGGAGGCGAGCAGTACTTC. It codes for CASSLAWQGGEQYF.

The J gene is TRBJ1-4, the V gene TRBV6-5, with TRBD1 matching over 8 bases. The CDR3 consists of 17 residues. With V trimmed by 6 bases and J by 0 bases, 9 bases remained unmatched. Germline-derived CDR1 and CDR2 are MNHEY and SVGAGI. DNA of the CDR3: TGTGCCAGCAGAGCCGGGACAGGAGTAGCAACTAATGAAAAACTGTTTTTT. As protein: CASRAGTGVATNEKLFF.

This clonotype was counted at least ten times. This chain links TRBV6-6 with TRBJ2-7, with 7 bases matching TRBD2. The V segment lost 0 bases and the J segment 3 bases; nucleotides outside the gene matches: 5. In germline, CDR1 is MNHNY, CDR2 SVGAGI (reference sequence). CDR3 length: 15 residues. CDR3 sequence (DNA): TGTGCCAGCAGTTACTCGCGGGGGAGAGACTACGAGCAGTACTTC. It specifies CASSYSRGRDYEQYF.

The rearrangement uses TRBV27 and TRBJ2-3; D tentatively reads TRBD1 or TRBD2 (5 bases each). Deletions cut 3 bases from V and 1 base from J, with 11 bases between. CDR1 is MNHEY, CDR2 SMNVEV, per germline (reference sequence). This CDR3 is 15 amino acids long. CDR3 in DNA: TGTGCCAGCAGTTTTTCGAGGGGAGGCACAGATACGCAGTATTTT. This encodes CASSFSRGGTDTQYF.

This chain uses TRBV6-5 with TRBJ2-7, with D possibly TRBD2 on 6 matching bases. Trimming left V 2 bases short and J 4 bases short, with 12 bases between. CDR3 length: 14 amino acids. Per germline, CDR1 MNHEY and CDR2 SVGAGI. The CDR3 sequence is CASSYTTREYEQYF. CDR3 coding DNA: TGTGCCAGCAGTTACACGACTAGAGAATACGAGCAGTACTTC.

The CDR3 here is CASTAWTSGRNEQFF. The CDR3 DNA reads as TGTGCCAGCACTGCTTGGACTAGCGGGCGCAATGAGCAGTTCTTC. The chain carries TRBV2 and TRBJ2-1; 11 positions match TRBD2. The CDR3 extends over 15 amino acids. Germline V gene sequence: CDR1 SNHLY, CDR2 FYNNEI. V lost 7 bases, J lost 6 bases, and 8 bases stayed unmatched.

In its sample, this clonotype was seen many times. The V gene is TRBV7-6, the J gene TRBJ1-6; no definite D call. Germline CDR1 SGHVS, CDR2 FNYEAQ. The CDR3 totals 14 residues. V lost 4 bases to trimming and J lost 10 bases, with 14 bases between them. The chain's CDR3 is CASSSGENRSPLHF. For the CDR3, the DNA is TGTGCCAGCAGCTCCGGGGAGAACAGATCACCCCTCCACTTT.

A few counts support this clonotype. The CDR3 sequence is CASMFRAPGNEQFF. The CDR3 DNA follows: TGTGCCAGTATGTTCCGGGCTCCGGGCAATGAGCAGTTCTTC. The gene calls are TRBV19 and TRBJ2-1; D gene ambiguous. The CDR3 loop spans 14 amino acids. Germline CDR1 reads LNHDA; CDR2 reads SQIVND (reference sequence). With 7 bases removed from V and 6 bases from J, the gap between germline ends came to 16 bases.

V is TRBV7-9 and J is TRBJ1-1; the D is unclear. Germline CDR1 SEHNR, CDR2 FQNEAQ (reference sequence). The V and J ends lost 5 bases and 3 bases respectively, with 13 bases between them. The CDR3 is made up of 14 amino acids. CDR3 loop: CASSEDDGYTEAFF. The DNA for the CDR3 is TGTGCCAGCAGCGAGGACGATGGGTACACTGAAGCTTTCTTT.

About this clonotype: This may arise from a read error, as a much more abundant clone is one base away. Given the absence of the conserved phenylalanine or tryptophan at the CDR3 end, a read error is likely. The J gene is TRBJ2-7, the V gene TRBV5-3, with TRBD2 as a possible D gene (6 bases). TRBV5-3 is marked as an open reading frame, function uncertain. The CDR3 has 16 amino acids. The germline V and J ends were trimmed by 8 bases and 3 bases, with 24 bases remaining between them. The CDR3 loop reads CASSPVGWTTDYEQYS. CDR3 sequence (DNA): TGTGCCAGCAGCCCGGTGGGTTGGACTACCGACTACGAGCAGTACTCC.

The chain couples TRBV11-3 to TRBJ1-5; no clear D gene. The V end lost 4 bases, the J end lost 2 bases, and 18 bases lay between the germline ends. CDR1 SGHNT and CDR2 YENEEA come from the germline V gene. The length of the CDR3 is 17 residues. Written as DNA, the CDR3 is TGTGCCAGCAGCTCTCCGACTCATCAGAGGGGCAATCAGCCCCAGCATTTT. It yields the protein CASSSPTHQRGNQPQHF.

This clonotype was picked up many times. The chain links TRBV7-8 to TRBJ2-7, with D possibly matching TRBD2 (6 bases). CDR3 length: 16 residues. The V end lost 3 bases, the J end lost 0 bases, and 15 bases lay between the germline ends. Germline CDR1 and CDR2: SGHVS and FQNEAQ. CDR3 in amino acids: CASSFPGGIPSYEQYF. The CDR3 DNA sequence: TGTGCCAGCAGCTTTCCCGGGGGAATTCCCTCCTACGAGCAGTACTTC.

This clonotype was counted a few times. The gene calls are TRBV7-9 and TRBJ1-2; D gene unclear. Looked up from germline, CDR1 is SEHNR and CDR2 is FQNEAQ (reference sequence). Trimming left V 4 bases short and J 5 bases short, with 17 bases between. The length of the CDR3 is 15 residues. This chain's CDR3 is CASSSREDSQYGYTF. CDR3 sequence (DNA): TGTGCCAGCAGCTCCCGGGAGGATTCCCAATATGGCTACACCTTC.

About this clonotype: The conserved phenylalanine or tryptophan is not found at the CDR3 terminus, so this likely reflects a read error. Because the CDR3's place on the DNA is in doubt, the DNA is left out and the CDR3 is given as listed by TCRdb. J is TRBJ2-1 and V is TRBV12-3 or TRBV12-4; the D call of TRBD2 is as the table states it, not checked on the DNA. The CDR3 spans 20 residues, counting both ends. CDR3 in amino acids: CASSSLSLLVGERSYNEQLL.

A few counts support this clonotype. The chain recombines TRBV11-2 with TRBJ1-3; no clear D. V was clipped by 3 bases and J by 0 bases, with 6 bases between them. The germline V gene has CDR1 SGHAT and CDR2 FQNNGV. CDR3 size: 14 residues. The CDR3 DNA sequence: TGTGCCAGCAGCTTTCAGAACTCTGGAAACACCATATATTTT. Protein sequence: CASSFQNSGNTIYF.

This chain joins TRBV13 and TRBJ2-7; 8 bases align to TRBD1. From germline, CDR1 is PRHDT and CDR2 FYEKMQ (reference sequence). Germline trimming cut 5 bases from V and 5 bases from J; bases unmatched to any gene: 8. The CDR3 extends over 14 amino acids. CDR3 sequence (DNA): TGTGCCAGCAGCACGCGACAGGGGAAACACGAGCAGTACTTC. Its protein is CASSTRQGKHEQYF.

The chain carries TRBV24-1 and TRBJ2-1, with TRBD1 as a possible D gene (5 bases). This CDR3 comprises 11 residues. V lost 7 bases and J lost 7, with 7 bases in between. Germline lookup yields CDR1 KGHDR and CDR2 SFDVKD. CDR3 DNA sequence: TGTGCCACCAGGCAGGGTAATGAGCAGTTCTTC. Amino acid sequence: CATRQGNEQFF.

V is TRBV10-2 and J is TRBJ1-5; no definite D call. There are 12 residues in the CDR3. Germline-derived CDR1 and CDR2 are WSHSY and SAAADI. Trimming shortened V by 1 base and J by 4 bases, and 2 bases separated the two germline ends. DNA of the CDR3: TGCGCCAGCAGTGAGTTTAATCAGCCCCAGCATTTT. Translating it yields CASSEFNQPQHF.

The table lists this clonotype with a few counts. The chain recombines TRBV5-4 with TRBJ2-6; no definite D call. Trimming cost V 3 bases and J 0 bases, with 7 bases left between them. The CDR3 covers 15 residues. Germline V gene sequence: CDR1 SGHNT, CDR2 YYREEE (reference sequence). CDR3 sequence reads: CASSSYISGANVLTF. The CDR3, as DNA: TGTGCCAGCAGCTCCTACATCTCTGGGGCCAACGTCCTGACTTTC.

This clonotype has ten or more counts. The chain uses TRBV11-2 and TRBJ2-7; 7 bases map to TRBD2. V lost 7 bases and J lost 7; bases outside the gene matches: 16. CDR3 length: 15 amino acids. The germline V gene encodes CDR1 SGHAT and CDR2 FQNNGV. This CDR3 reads CASNAWGGDPWEQYF. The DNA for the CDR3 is TGTGCCAGCAACGCCTGGGGGGGGGACCCCTGGGAGCAGTACTTC.

CDR3 sequence: CASSEGGSGSEAFF. The CDR3 nucleotides are TGTGCCAGCAGTGAAGGGGGCTCGGGCTCTGAAGCTTTCTTT. This chain links TRBV6-5 with TRBJ1-1; TRBD1 matches 7 bases. Trimming took 5 bases from V and 6 from J; bases not matched to a gene: 9. The CDR3 extends over 14 amino acids. CDR1 is MNHEY, CDR2 SVGAGI, per germline.

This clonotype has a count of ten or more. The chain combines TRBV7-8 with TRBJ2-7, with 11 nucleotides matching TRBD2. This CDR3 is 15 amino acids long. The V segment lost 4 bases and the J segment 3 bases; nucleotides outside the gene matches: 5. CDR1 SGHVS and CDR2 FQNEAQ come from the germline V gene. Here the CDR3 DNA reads TGTGCCAGCAGCTCATACGGGACTAGCGGCTACGAGCAGTACTTC. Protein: CASSSYGTSGYEQYF. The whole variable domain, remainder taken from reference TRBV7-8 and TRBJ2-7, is GAGVSQSPRYKVAKRGQDVALRCDPISGHVSLFWYQQALGQGPEFLTYFQNEAQLDKSGLPSDRFFAERPEGSVSTLKIQRTQQEDSAVYLCASSSYGTSGYEQYFGPGTRLTVT.

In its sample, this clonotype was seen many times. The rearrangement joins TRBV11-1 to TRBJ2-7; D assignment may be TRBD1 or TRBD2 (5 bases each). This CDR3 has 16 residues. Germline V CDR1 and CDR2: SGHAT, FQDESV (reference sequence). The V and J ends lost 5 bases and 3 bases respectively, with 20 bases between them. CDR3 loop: CASSPPEGPFYYEQYF. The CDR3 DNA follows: TGTGCCAGCAGCCCTCCCGAGGGGCCCTTCTACTACGAGCAGTACTTC.